A selection of T cell receptor beta chains follows, all from one sample in a study of blood T cell repertoires in COVID-19. Assay: immunoSEQ multiplex PCR; the TCRdb copy retains only in-frame clones and omits some. This sample has 150,000 to 200,000 clones; 70% to 90% occur once, and the top ten carry 2% to 3%. The specimen was peripheral blood. The receptors were sampled from a man aged 35 to 55 with active or convalescent COVID-19. The CDR3 runs from the conserved cysteine through the conserved F or W. The D gene is left open where the match is weak. Clone size, where shown, is once, few, many, or a class for clones that have expanded.

TRBV5-6,.,.,TRBJ2-7,CASSFAGIHEQYF,TGTGCCAGCAGCTTTGCAGGGATCCACGAGCAGTACTTC
TRBV11-3,.,TRBD1,TRBJ2-2,CASSLGTGVGGELFF,TGTGCCAGCAGCCTCGGGACAGGGGTTGGCGGGGAGCTGTTTTTT
TRBV19,.,TRBD2,TRBJ2-7,CARGLAGDNYEQYF,TGTGCCAGAGGACTAGCGGGGGATAACTACGAGCAGTACTTC
TRBV5-1,.,TRBD1,TRBJ1-2,CASSYGQAGYGYTF,TGCGCCAGCAGCTACGGACAGGCTGGGTATGGCTACACCTTC
TRBV7-3,.,TRBD2,TRBJ2-1,CASSLAGGAYNEQFF,TGTGCCAGCAGCTTAGCCGGGGGGGCTTACAATGAGCAGTTCTTC
TRBV6-1,.,.,TRBJ1-5,CASSDRSNQPQHF,TGTGCCAGCAGTGACCGTAGCAATCAGCCCCAGCATTTT
TRBV7-8,.,TRBD2,TRBJ2-5,CASSFSGGAGKRETQYF,TGTGCCAGCAGCTTTAGCGGGGGGGCGGGTAAACGAGAGACCCAGTACTTC
TRBV4-2,.,.,TRBJ1-3,CASSHRVRPSGSGNTIYF,TGTGCCAGCAGCCACAGGGTGCGCCCTTCGGGCTCTGGAAACACCATATATTTT
TRBV29-1,.,TRBD1,TRBJ2-7,CSVEGVPQGDPYEQYF,TGCAGCGTTGAAGGCGTCCCACAGGGGGATCCCTACGAGCAGTACTTC
TRBV2,.,TRBD2,TRBJ2-1,CASSETSGAATYNEQFF,TGTGCCAGCAGTGAGACGAGCGGGGCCGCAACCTACAATGAGCAGTTCTTC
TRBV11-2,.,.,TRBJ2-5,CASSLEIQGRETQYF,TGTGCCAGCAGCTTAGAGATACAGGGTCGCGAGACCCAGTACTTC
TRBV7-9,few,.,TRBJ1-2,CASSSGQNYGYTF,TGTGCCAGCAGCTCCGGACAGAACTATGGCTACACCTTC
TRBV3-1/TRBV3-2,.,TRBD1,TRBJ2-3,CASRHTGGTDTQYF,TGTGCCAGCAGACACACAGGGGGCACAGATACGCAGTATTTT
TRBV7-9,few,TRBD1,TRBJ2-7,CASSPGTGSQDEQYF,TGTGCCAGCAGCCCAGGGACAGGGTCTCAGGACGAGCAGTACTTC
TRBV19,.,.,TRBJ2-1,CASSPRGLQTGREQFF,TGTGCCAGTAGTCCGCGAGGACTCCAGACTGGGAGAGAGCAGTTCTTC
TRBV4-3,.,.,TRBJ1-6,CASSQDSRQDLNSPLHF,TGCGCCAGCAGCCAAGATAGCCGACAGGACCTCAATTCACCCCTCCACTTT
TRBV5-1,.,TRBD1,TRBJ1-6,CASSSDGQGLNSPLHF,TGCGCCAGCAGCAGCGACGGACAGGGGTTGAATTCACCCCTCCACTTT
TRBV10-3,.,TRBD1,TRBJ1-5,CATSDRKSNQPQHF,TGTGCCACCTCGGACAGGAAAAGCAATCAGCCCCAGCATTTT
TRBV6-1,.,.,TRBJ1-5,CASSEAGGGYQPQHF,TGTGCCAGCAGTGAAGCGGGAGGGGGTTATCAGCCCCAGCATTTT
TRBV5-6,.,.,TRBJ1-1,CASSFLQGLTEAFF,TGTGCCAGCAGCTTCCTCCAGGGGTTGACTGAAGCTTTCTTT
TRBV28,few,.,TRBJ1-2,CASSKMAGLDYGYTF,TGTGCCAGCAGCAAAATGGCAGGGTTGGACTATGGCTACACCTTC
TRBV6-5,.,.,TRBJ1-5,CASRAGPQPQHF,TGTGCCAGCAGAGCAGGGCCTCAGCCCCAGCATTTT
TRBV5-6,.,.,TRBJ1-1,CASSRRGNTEAFF,TGTGCCAGCAGCCGGCGGGGGAACACTGAAGCTTTCTTT
TRBV12-5,.,.,TRBJ2-1,CASGFEVGNEQFF,TGTGCTAGTGGTTTCGAGGTCGGCAATGAGCAGTTCTTC
TRBV23-1,.,TRBD1,TRBJ2-1,CASVPTTGTGEVEQFF,TGCGCCAGCGTTCCAACTACCGGGACAGGGGAGGTTGAGCAGTTCTTC
TRBV5-1,.,.,TRBJ2-7,CASSSVEGQTYEQYF,TGCGCCAGCAGCTCCGTGGAGGGACAGACCTACGAGCAGTACTTC
TRBV19,.,.,TRBJ1-2,CASSIGRANYGYTF,TGTGCCAGTAGTATTGGGAGAGCTAACTATGGCTACACCTTC
TRBV21-1,.,.,TRBJ2-1,CASRPPSYQRGLAGGISSYNEQFF,TGTGCCAGCAGGCCCCCCAGTTACCAGAGAGGACTAGCGGGGGGTATTAGCTCCTACAATGAGCAGTTCTTC
TRBV28,.,.,TRBJ1-5,CASSPYRGSNQPQHF,TGTGCCAGCAGTCCGTATCGCGGGAGCAATCAGCCCCAGCATTTT
TRBV29-1,.,.,TRBJ1-2,CSVEWVQGENYGYTF,TGCAGCGTTGAGTGGGTACAGGGAGAGAACTATGGCTACACCTTC
TRBV6-1,once,TRBD1,TRBJ1-6,CASSEGDRNSPLHF,TGTGCCAGCAGTGAAGGGGACAGAAATTCACCCCTCCACTTT
TRBV2,once,.,TRBJ1-2,CASGPQGSYGYTF,TGTGCCAGCGGCCCCCAGGGATCCTATGGCTACACCTTC
TRBV5-6,.,TRBD1,TRBJ1-4,CASSLERGPANEKLFF,TGTGCCAGCAGCTTGGAAAGGGGGCCGGCTAATGAAAAACTGTTTTTT
TRBV12-3/TRBV12-4,.,.,TRBJ2-5,CASSPLEKETQYF,TGTGCCAGCAGTCCACTAGAAAAAGAGACCCAGTACTTC
TRBV7-2,.,TRBD2,TRBJ2-3,CASSSTSGVSDTQYF,TGTGCCAGCAGCTCGACTAGCGGGGTCAGCGATACGCAGTATTTT
TRBV19,once,TRBD1,TRBJ1-6,CASSVGTGDSPLHF,TGTGCCAGTAGTGTAGGGACAGGGGATTCACCCCTCCACTTT
TRBV2,.,TRBD1,TRBJ1-5,CASSPRRDRGNQPQHF,TGTGCCAGCAGTCCGCGCCGGGACAGGGGCAATCAGCCCCAGCATTTT